This TCR beta chain came from a study of T cell responses to AZD1222 COVID-19 vaccine. At the level of the study: Both about-4-week and about-12-week second-dose recipients were combined. Whole-study findings and limits: A rise in Spike-specific TCR breadth and depth followed two AZD1222 doses. Mapped onto spike, vaccine-associated CD4 TCRs spanned it and were dominant at 160-218 and 743-854.

Notes on this clone: Its antigen is currently unknown.

Unmatched junction bases numbered 19, after V lost 7 bases and J lost 5 bases. The CDR3 is 17 residues long. Germline V gene lookup returns CDR1 LNHDA and CDR2 SQIVND (reference sequence). The repertoire was sequenced with immunoSEQ multiplex PCR; TCRdb's copy has only in-frame clones and lacks some. The data hold some 150,000 clones, with approximately 90% observed a single time. The rearrangement uses TRBV19 and TRBJ1-1; the match to TRBD1 covers 7 bases. Specimen: peripheral blood, collected on day 0 of AZD1222 vaccination. The receptor was derived from an adult in good health. DNA of the CDR3: TGTGCCAGTATTGATGGGGGTGTCAGGGACAGAAGGACTGAAGCTTTCTTT. Its protein is CASIDGGVRDRRTEAFF.